The sequence of this T cell receptor beta chain was determined in a study of T cell repertoires in cytomegalovirus infection. Study outcomes and limitations: The ex vivo response was dominated by HLA-C-restricted CMV-specific TCR beta clonotypes.

TCRdb re-derived calls from the reads in MiXCR, one entry per CDR3 protein. The sample has 200,000 to 250,000 distinct CDR3 sequences; less than 50% are singletons. In regard to this clonotype: Its antigen is not known.

The specimen was CD8+ T cells from cultured PBMCs, collected from culture after CMV antigen stimulation. The clonotype originates from a human donor in good health (CMV status not recorded). Some clones in this sample may be carry-over from other donors' samples.

The CDR3 region has the DNA TGTGCCATCGGACAGGGCGACGAGCAGTACTTC. This sequence encodes CAIGQGDEQYF. The V and J genes are TRBV2 and TRBJ2-7, with 8 bases aligning to TRBD1. The CDR3 runs 11 residues. The germline V gene has CDR1 SNHLY and CDR2 FYNNEI. The junction had 4 bases not matched to a gene; V was cut back by 10 bases and J by 5 bases.